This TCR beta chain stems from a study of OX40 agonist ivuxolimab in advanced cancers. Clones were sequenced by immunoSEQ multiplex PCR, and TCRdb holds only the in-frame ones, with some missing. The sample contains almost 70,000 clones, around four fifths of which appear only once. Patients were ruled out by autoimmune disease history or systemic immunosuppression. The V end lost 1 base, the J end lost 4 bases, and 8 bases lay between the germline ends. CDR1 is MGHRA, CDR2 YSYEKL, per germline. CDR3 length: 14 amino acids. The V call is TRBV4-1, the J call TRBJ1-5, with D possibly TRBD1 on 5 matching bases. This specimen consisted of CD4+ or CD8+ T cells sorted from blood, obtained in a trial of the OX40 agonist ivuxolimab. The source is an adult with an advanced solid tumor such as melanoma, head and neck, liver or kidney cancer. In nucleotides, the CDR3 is TGCGCCAGCAGCCAAGTGGGGGGGAATCAGCCCCAGCATTTT. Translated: CASSQVGGNQPQHF.